The 25 T cell receptor beta chains given below trace back to one sample, sequenced in a study of human CD4 T cells and Enterobacteriaceae (TCRdb year 2020). Library preparation employed the immunoSEQ multiplex PCR assay. TCRdb stores this immuneACCESS table with in-frame sequences only. Part of the clones is absent; in the studies checked, under half of the shortfall reflects unresolved V genes, and no reason is known for the rest. The sample table contains about 25,000 clones; only one count was recorded for roughly 80% of them. The top ten constitute approximately 0.9% of the sample. Memory CD4+ T cells were FACS-sorted on a FACSAria III to over 95% purity as all CD4+ cells other than CD45RA+CCR7+CD95- naive cells. The specimen was memory CD4+ T cells from blood. The sample's cell subset or site label, decoded: total memory CD4 T cells sorted directly ex vivo, unstimulated. The origin of the receptors is a human donor in good health.

The chain employs TRBV7-6 and TRBJ2-3, with 7 bases matching TRBD1. J gave up 8 bases and V 5 bases, and 16 bases lay outside the gene matches. Germline CDR1 reads SGHVS; CDR2 reads FNYEAQ. The CDR3 extends over 16 amino acids. CDR3 nucleotides: TGTGCCAGCAGCCCGTACCAAGGGACAGTGCAAAGTACGCAGTATTTT. This encodes CASSPYQGTVQSTQYF.

The genes are TRBV28 and TRBJ1-4; maybe TRBD1 (6 bases). V lost 7 bases, J lost 5 bases, and 14 bases lay in between. This CDR3 comprises 14 residues. Germline-derived CDR1 and CDR2 are MDHEN and SYDVKM. In DNA, the CDR3 is TGTGCCAGCAAGGACAGCTTTTTGAATGAAAAACTGTTTTTT. Translated, it gives CASKDSFLNEKLFF.

This clone was seen a handful of times. This sequence joins TRBV10-1 and TRBJ2-2, with 11 bases aligning to TRBD2. V gave up 10 bases and J gave up 7 bases; unmatched junction bases: 14. The CDR3 spans 16 residues. Germline-derived CDR1 and CDR2 are WNHNN and SYGVQD (reference sequence). In DNA, the CDR3 is TGCGCCAACCCTAGTTTAGCGGGGGGGCATGACGGGGAGCTGTTTTTT. Its translation is CANPSLAGGHDGELFF.

This rearrangement joins TRBV5-1 to TRBJ2-7, with a weak D call TRBD1 (6 bases). Trimming stripped 0 bases from V and 4 bases from J, with 14 bases between. Germline-derived CDR1 and CDR2 are SGHRS and YFSETQ. This CDR3 has 15 residues. CDR3 in DNA: TGCGCCAGCAGCTTGGATGTGGAGACAGGATACGAGCAGTACTTC. Protein: CASSLDVETGYEQYF.

This chain uses TRBV2 with TRBJ1-1; D is possibly TRBD1 (5 bases). V was pared by 6 bases and J by 1 base, with 9 bases between. Germline-derived CDR1 and CDR2 are SNHLY and FYNNEI. This CDR3 contains 13 residues. CDR3 bases: TGTGCCAGCAGCGCCGACAGGAACACTGAAGCTTTCTTT. It is translated as CASSADRNTEAFF. Filled out from reference TRBV2 and TRBJ1-1, the complete variable domain reads EPEVTQTPSHQVTQMGQEVILRCVPISNHLYFYWYRQILGQKVEFLVSFYNNEISEKSEIFDDQFSVERPDGSNFTLKIRSTKLEDSAMYFCASSADRNTEAFFGQGTRLTVV.

The rearrangement joins TRBV5-1 to TRBJ2-2; unclear D gene. CDR1 is SGHRS, CDR2 YFSETQ, per germline. CDR3 size: 12 residues. Trimming stripped 5 bases from V and 1 base from J, with 3 bases between. CDR3 DNA sequence: TGCGCCAGCAGAGGGAACACCGGGGAGCTGTTTTTT. This sequence encodes CASRGNTGELFF.

The J gene is TRBJ2-7, the V gene TRBV6-1; D may correspond to TRBD1 or TRBD2 (5 bases each). Germline V lookup: CDR1 MNHNS, CDR2 SASEGT. V shed 3 bases and J shed 5 bases, with 14 bases lying between them. This CDR3 region has 14 residues. The DNA of the CDR3 is TGTGCCAGCAGTGAGAGGGGCGGGCCGGACGAGCAGTACTTC. As protein: CASSERGGPDEQYF.

CDR3 DNA sequence: TGTGCCAGCAGCTTAACCCGGGCAGGGGCTTACGAGCAGTACTTC. It specifies CASSLTRAGAYEQYF. This chain joins TRBV11-2 and TRBJ2-7; possibly TRBD1 for D (6 bases). The V end lost 2 bases, the J end lost 4 bases, and 15 bases lay between the germline ends. The CDR3 runs to 15 residues. Per the germline V gene, CDR1 is SGHAT and CDR2 is FQNNGV. The full variable domain, in which reference TRBV11-2 and TRBJ2-7 provide the parts outside the CDR3, is EAGVAQSPRYKIIEKRQSVAFWCNPISGHATLYWYQQILGQGPKLLIQFQNNGVVDDSQLPKDRFSAERLKGVDSTLKIQPAKLEDSAVYLCASSLTRAGAYEQYFGPGTRLTVT.

V and J are TRBV4-1 and TRBJ1-2; 9 positions agree with TRBD1. Germline CDR1 and CDR2: MGHRA and YSYEKL. After removal of 2 bases from V and 14 bases from J, the junction contained 15 bases not matched to a gene. This CDR3 is 15 amino acids long. DNA of the CDR3: TGCGCCAGCAGCCAACTAAAAATTCTACAGGGGGCTAGGACCTTC. It yields the protein CASSQLKILQGARTF.

V and J are TRBV30 and TRBJ2-1, with 7 bases aligning to TRBD2. V shed 2 bases, J shed 3 bases, and the junction held 4 bases outside the gene matches. The germline V gene has CDR1 GTSNPN and CDR2 SVGIG (reference sequence). The CDR3 length is 14 residues. The chain's CDR3 is CAWSLASGYNEQFF. As DNA, the CDR3 is TGTGCCTGGAGTTTGGCTAGCGGCTACAATGAGCAGTTCTTC.

This rearrangement joins TRBV5-1 to TRBJ2-3, with 11 positions matching TRBD2. The CDR3 is 17 residues long. From germline, CDR1 is SGHRS and CDR2 YFSETQ. The J segment lost 2 bases and the V segment lost 3 bases, leaving 8 bases of the junction unmatched. CDR3 sequence (DNA): TGCGCCAGCAGCTGGTTAGGGACTAGCGGCCCCACAGATACGCAGTATTTT. Translated: CASSWLGTSGPTDTQYF.

The V gene is TRBV30, the J gene TRBJ1-2; a weak D match, TRBD1 (6 bases). Germline CDR1 GTSNPN, CDR2 SVGIG (reference sequence). The length of the CDR3 is 14 residues. The V and J ends lost 0 bases and 7 bases respectively, with 15 bases between them. CDR3 residues: CAWSVTQGPGGYTF. CDR3 sequence (DNA): TGTGCCTGGAGTGTAACCCAGGGGCCCGGTGGCTACACCTTC. Variable domain in full (rest from reference TRBV30 and TRBJ1-2): SQTIHQWPATLVQPVGSPLSLECTVEGTSNPNLYWYRQAAGRGLQLLFYSVGIGQISSEVPQNLSASRPQDRQFILSSKKLLLSDSGFYLCAWSVTQGPGGYTFGSGTRLTVV.

The rearrangement uses TRBV6-6 and TRBJ2-1, with D perhaps matching TRBD1 or TRBD2 (5 bases each). The V end was cut by 0 bases, the J end by 4 bases, with 13 bases between. This CDR3 contains 16 residues. Germline lookup yields CDR1 MNHNY and CDR2 SVGAGI (reference sequence). Written as DNA, the CDR3 is TGTGCCAGCAGTTACTCTTTCCGGGGCCAATACAATGAGCAGTTCTTC. The encoded protein is CASSYSFRGQYNEQFF.

The chain recombines TRBV7-2 with TRBJ2-7, with 8 bases identical to TRBD2. This CDR3 spans 13 amino acids. V was pared by 5 bases and J by 3 bases, with 3 bases of the junction left unmatched. The germline gives CDR1 SGHTA, CDR2 FQGNSA. This chain's CDR3 is CASSQGLVYEQYF. The CDR3 region has the DNA TGTGCCAGCAGCCAGGGACTAGTCTACGAGCAGTACTTC.

The CDR3 loop reads CASSAGTSGGYEQFF. In DNA form, the CDR3 reads TGCGCCAGCAGTGCCGGGACTAGCGGGGGGTATGAGCAGTTCTTC. The V call is TRBV10-2, the J call TRBJ2-1, with 15 positions matching TRBD2. From germline, CDR1 is WSHSY and CDR2 SAAADI. V was pared by 4 bases and J by 8 bases, with 3 bases of the junction left unmatched. The CDR3 covers 15 residues.

The chain is built from TRBV9 and TRBJ1-3, with 8 bases matching TRBD1. With 4 bases clipped from V and 0 bases from J, the junction kept 9 bases outside the gene matches. Germline V gene data show CDR1 as SGDLS and CDR2 as YYNGEE. The CDR3 is 17 residues long. CDR3 bases: TGTGCCAGCAGCTCACGGACAGGGTTGTCCTCTGGAAACACCATATATTTT. Translated, it gives CASSSRTGLSSGNTIYF.

The chain combines TRBV7-9 with TRBJ2-7; 9 nucleotides line up with TRBD2. Germline V lookup: CDR1 SEHNR, CDR2 FQNEAQ (reference sequence). There are 14 residues in the CDR3. V shed 1 base and J 2 bases; nucleotides not matched to a gene: 0. This chain's CDR3 is CASSLGTSAYEQYF. DNA of the CDR3: TGTGCCAGCAGCTTAGGGACTAGCGCCTACGAGCAGTACTTC.

The chain couples TRBV27 to TRBJ2-1; 13 bases fit TRBD2. The germline CDR1 and CDR2 sequences are MNHEY and SMNVEV (reference sequence). This CDR3 has 15 amino acids. With V trimmed by 4 bases and J by 6 bases, 3 bases remained unmatched. The CDR3 DNA is TGTGCCAGCAGTTCAGGACTAGCGGGAGTCAATGAGCAGTTCTTC. Protein sequence: CASSSGLAGVNEQFF.

About this clone itself: The junction departs from the called germline gene at one end, perhaps through a read error. This chain joins TRBV27 and TRBJ2-2, with D tentatively TRBD2 (8 bases). The CDR3 runs 16 residues. The germline V gene has CDR1 MNHEY and CDR2 SMNVEV (reference sequence). The CDR3: CASSAGGQDSFRGAVF. As DNA, the CDR3 is TGTGCCAGCAGTGCGGGAGGACAGGATTCGTTTCGGGGAGCTGTTTTT.

This chain connects TRBV29-1 to TRBJ1-2; tentatively, D is TRBD1 (6 bases). V dropped 7 bases and J dropped 2 bases, with 20 bases sitting between them. The germline CDR1 and CDR2 sequences are SQVTM and ANQGSEA. This CDR3 comprises 15 residues. CDR3 DNA sequence: TGCAGCGCCCAGGGGAGTTTGGGGTCCAACTATGGCTACACCTTC. As protein: CSAQGSLGSNYGYTF.

The CDR3 sequence is CASSQGILRQSSGNTIYF. CDR3 coding DNA: TGCGCCAGCAGCCAAGGTATTTTGCGGCAATCTTCTGGAAACACCATATATTTT. The chain employs TRBV4-1 and TRBJ1-3; no clear D. This CDR3 region has 18 residues. V was shortened by 1 base and J by 1 base, with 17 bases between the two germline ends. Per germline, CDR1 MGHRA and CDR2 YSYEKL.

This sequence joins TRBV6-5 and TRBJ1-1, with D unresolved. The CDR3 consists of 14 residues. V shed 6 bases and J shed 1 base, with 12 bases lying between them. Germline V CDR1 and CDR2: MNHEY, SVGAGI. For the CDR3, the DNA is TGTGCCAGCAGAGCCGATTTAGGGAACACTGAAGCTTTCTTT. This encodes CASRADLGNTEAFF.

The count of this clone is one. The rearrangement joins TRBV11-3 to TRBJ1-2; TRBD1 matches 7 bases. The CDR3 has 13 amino acids. CDR1 is SGHNT, CDR2 YENEEA, per germline. With V trimmed by 5 bases and J by 1 base, 1 base remained unmatched. The CDR3: CASSRDSNYGYTF. The CDR3 region has the DNA TGTGCCAGCAGCCGGGACAGTAACTATGGCTACACCTTC. The variable domain in full, with the rest retrieved from reference TRBV11-3 and TRBJ1-2, is EAGVVQSPRYKIIEKKQPVAFWCNPISGHNTLYWYLQNLGQGPELLIRYENEEAVDDSQLPKDRFSAERLKGVDSTLKIQPAELGDSAVYLCASSRDSNYGYTFGSGTRLTVV.

The V and J genes are TRBV6-1 and TRBJ2-2; D unresolved. This CDR3 region has 13 residues. Trimming stripped 2 bases from V and 9 bases from J, with 10 bases between. Germline lookup yields CDR1 MNHNS and CDR2 SASEGT. CDR3 nucleotide sequence: TGTGCCAGCAGTGAATATGGTCGCCGGGAGCTGTTTTTT. It specifies CASSEYGRRELFF.

This clone was seen a few times. The rearrangement uses TRBV4-2 and TRBJ2-1, with TRBD2 identical over 15 bases. The J segment lost 7 bases and the V segment lost 6 bases, leaving 13 bases of the junction unmatched. Germline assignment: CDR1 LGHNA and CDR2 YNFKEQ. This CDR3 comprises 18 residues. The CDR3 region has the DNA TGTGCCAGCAGAACCGGGACTAGCGGGAGGTCACGGTATAATGAGCAGTTCTTC. Protein sequence: CASRTGTSGRSRYNEQFF.